Shown below are 12 T cell receptor beta chains from a single sample sequenced in a study of cytomegalovirus exposure and HLA in healthy donors. Here immunoSEQ multiplex PCR was the method, and the copy in TCRdb shows in-frame clones only, minus some. The data contain around 150,000 clones, roughly 91% of them singletons. Sequencing was done on a sample of PBMCs. The receptor source for this set is a young man in good health and CMV-seronegative.

This clone qualifies as medium-sized. The chain uses TRBV27 and TRBJ2-1; 7 positions agree with TRBD2. The CDR3 consists of 14 residues. Per germline, CDR1 MNHEY and CDR2 SMNVEV (reference sequence). J lost 0 bases, V lost 6 bases, and 2 bases had no gene match. CDR3 in amino acids: CASSSSGSYNEQFF. In DNA form, the CDR3 reads TGTGCCAGCAGCTCTAGCGGCTCCTACAATGAGCAGTTCTTC.

CDR3 bases: TGTGCCAGCAGTTTCCGGGCGGGGGCGGAGACCCAGTACTTC. It codes for CASSFRAGAETQYF. This rearrangement joins TRBV27 to TRBJ2-5; TRBD2 is a possible D gene (7 bases). Germline values: CDR1 MNHEY, CDR2 SMNVEV (reference sequence). The CDR3 loop spans 14 amino acids. Trimming stripped 3 bases from V and 5 bases from J, with 13 bases between.

The gene calls are TRBV28 and TRBJ1-2; 7 bases agree with TRBD1. The CDR3 spans 15 residues. Germline loops: CDR1 MDHEN, CDR2 SYDVKM. With V trimmed by 6 bases and J by 2 bases, 9 bases remained unmatched. The CDR3 coding sequence is TGTGCCAGCAGCCCAACCGGGACAGTAAACTATGGCTACACCTTC. It translates to CASSPTGTVNYGYTF.

The chain joins TRBV10-3 to TRBJ2-7; 11 nucleotides line up with TRBD2. The CDR3 length is 14 residues. The V gene end was trimmed by 6 bases and the J gene end by 5 bases; junction bases not matched to a gene: 6. The germline V gene encodes CDR1 ENHRY and CDR2 SYGVKD. CDR3: CAIRSLAGDHEQYF. The CDR3 nucleotides read TGTGCCATCAGATCACTAGCGGGAGACCACGAGCAGTACTTC.

V gene TRBV10-3 combines with J gene TRBJ2-7; D is possibly TRBD2 (6 bases). The CDR3 runs 14 residues. V lost 10 bases to trimming and J lost 0 bases, with 16 bases between them. The germline V gene has CDR1 ENHRY and CDR2 SYGVKD. The CDR3 DNA reads as TGTGCCACCAGCAGTGGGGGGAGCTCCTACGAGCAGTACGTC. Translating it yields CATSSGGSSYEQYV.

V gene TRBV5-1 combines with J gene TRBJ2-3; D gene ambiguous. The CDR3 has 13 amino acids. The V and J ends lost 3 bases and 6 bases respectively, with 11 bases between them. Per the germline V gene, CDR1 is SGHRS and CDR2 is YFSETQ. The CDR3 DNA follows: TGCGCCAGCAGCTGGTGGAGTGGGGATACGCAGTATTTT. Its translation: CASSWWSGDTQYF.

The chain carries TRBV29-1 and TRBJ2-2; no definite D call. Between the trimmed V and J ends, which lost 4 bases and 2 bases, there was a span of 8 bases. The CDR3 totals 13 residues. The germline V gene has CDR1 SQVTM and CDR2 ANQGSEA. Here the CDR3 reads CSVVDINTGELFF. The CDR3 nucleotides read TGCAGCGTTGTAGACATTAACACCGGGGAGCTGTTTTTT.

The V and J genes are TRBV5-5 and TRBJ1-1; perhaps TRBD1 as D (6 bases). CDR3 length: 17 amino acids. With 0 bases removed from V and 1 base from J, the gap between germline ends came to 16 bases. The V gene's germline CDR1 is SGHKS and CDR2 YYEKEE (reference sequence). CDR3 sequence reads: CASSLDGGAVGNTEAFF. Written as DNA, the CDR3 is TGTGCCAGCAGCTTGGACGGGGGGGCCGTCGGGAACACTGAAGCTTTCTTT. The full variable domain, completed using reference TRBV5-5 and TRBJ1-1, is DAGVTQSPTHLIKTRGQQVTLRCSPISGHKSVSWYQQVLGQGPQFIFQYYEKEERGRGNFPDRFSARQFPNYSSELNVNALLLGDSALYLCASSLDGGAVGNTEAFFGQGTRLTVV.

This chain links TRBV4-1 with TRBJ2-3; no reliable D call. Germline CDR1 MGHRA, CDR2 YSYEKL. The CDR3 loop spans 13 amino acids. V was clipped by 3 bases and J by 2 bases, with 6 bases between them. The CDR3 loop is CASSHLSTDTQYF. The CDR3 bases are TGCGCCAGCAGCCATCTGTCCACAGATACGCAGTATTTT.

This chain uses TRBV27 with TRBJ1-2; weak D call: TRBD1 (5 bases). CDR1 MNHEY and CDR2 SMNVEV come from the germline V gene (reference sequence). This CDR3 is built from 12 residues. Trimming took 8 bases from V and 8 from J, leaving 15 bases between them. CDR3 sequence reads: CASLGGAGGYTF. In DNA form, the CDR3 reads TGTGCCAGCCTTGGAGGGGCGGGGGGCTACACCTTC.

This rearrangement joins TRBV7-9 to TRBJ2-7, with D unresolved. CDR3 length: 12 amino acids. CDR1 SEHNR and CDR2 FQNEAQ come from the germline V gene (reference sequence). The CDR3 nucleotides read TGTTCTACGGTCCGATCCACCTACGAGCAGTACTTC. It codes for CSTVRSTYEQYF.

This sequence joins TRBV5-1 and TRBJ2-5; D unclear. The CDR3 sequence is 12 residues long. CDR1 is SGHRS, CDR2 YFSETQ, per germline. The V end was cut by 5 bases, the J end by 2 bases, with 7 bases between. The CDR3 sequence: CASRTNQETQYF. CDR3 DNA sequence: TGCGCCAGCAGGACAAATCAAGAGACCCAGTACTTC.